The clone carrying this TCR beta chain was recorded a few times. Its matching antigen is unknown. CDR1 and CDR2 from the germline V gene are KGHDR and SFDVKD. V lost 4 bases and J lost 6, with 15 bases in between. CDR3 size: 15 residues. This entry comes from a study of vaccination effects on CD4 cells after COVID-19. Whole-study findings and limits: There was marked clonal contraction among infection- and vaccine-induced clones late after vaccination.

Before sequencing, viral peptide pools were used by the ViraFEST assay to expand antigen-specific CD4+ T cells. Cultured cells yielded isolated CD4+ T cells after more than nine days. This person's SARS-CoV-2 infection, confirmed by PCR, occurred between March and December 2020. Assay: immunoSEQ multiplex PCR; the TCRdb copy retains only in-frame clones and omits some. Here the sample spans tens of thousands of clones, roughly 76% being singletons. Sequencing used CD4+ T cells from PBMCs cultured with SARS-CoV-2 spike peptides, obtained before COVID-19 vaccination. The receptor was isolated from a human donor who had a prior SARS-CoV-2 infection. The chain couples TRBV24-1 to TRBJ2-1; no clear D gene. The CDR3 spells CATSDARLGGNEQFF. CDR3 coding DNA: TGTGCCACCAGTGACGCTAGACTGGGCGGCAATGAGCAGTTCTTC.